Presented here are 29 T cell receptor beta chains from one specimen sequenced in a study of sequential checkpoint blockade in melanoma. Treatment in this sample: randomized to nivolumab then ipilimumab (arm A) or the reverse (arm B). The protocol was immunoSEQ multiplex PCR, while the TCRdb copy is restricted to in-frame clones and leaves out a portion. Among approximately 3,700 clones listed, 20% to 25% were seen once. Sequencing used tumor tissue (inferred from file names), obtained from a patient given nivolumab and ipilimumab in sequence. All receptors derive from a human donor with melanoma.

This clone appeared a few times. This chain's CDR3 is CASSARPGGNYQPQHF. In DNA form, the CDR3 reads TGTGCCAGCAGCGCCCGTCCGGGCGGCAATTATCAGCCCCAGCATTTT. V gene TRBV9 combines with J gene TRBJ1-5; D is uncertain. CDR3 length equals 16 residues. CDR1 is SGDLS, CDR2 YYNGEE, per germline. V dropped 3 bases and J dropped 5 bases, with 18 bases sitting between them.

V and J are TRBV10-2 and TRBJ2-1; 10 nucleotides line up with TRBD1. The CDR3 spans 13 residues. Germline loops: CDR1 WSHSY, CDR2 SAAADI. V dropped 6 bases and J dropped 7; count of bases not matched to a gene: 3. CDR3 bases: TGCGCCAGCAGACCGGGACAGGGGAATGAGCAGTTCTTC. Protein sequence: CASRPGQGNEQFF.

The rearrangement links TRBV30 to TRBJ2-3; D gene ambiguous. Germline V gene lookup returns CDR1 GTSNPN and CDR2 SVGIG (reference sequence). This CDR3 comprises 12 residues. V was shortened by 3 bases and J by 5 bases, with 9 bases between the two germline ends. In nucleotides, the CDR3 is TGTGCCTGGAGCCCCCCAGGAGATACGCAGTATTTT. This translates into CAWSPPGDTQYF.

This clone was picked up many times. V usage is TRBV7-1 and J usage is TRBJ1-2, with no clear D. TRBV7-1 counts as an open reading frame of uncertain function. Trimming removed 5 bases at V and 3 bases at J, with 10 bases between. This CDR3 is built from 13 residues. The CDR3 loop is CASSQGNDYGYTF. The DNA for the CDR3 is TGTGCCAGCAGCCAAGGCAACGACTATGGCTACACCTTC.

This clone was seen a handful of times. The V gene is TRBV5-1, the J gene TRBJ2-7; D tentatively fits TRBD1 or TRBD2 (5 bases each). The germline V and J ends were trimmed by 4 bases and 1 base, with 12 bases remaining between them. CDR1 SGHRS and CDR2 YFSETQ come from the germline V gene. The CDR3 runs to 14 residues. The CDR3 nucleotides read TGCGCCAGCAGCCTCTGGGACGGATCCTACGAGCAGTACTTC. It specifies CASSLWDGSYEQYF.

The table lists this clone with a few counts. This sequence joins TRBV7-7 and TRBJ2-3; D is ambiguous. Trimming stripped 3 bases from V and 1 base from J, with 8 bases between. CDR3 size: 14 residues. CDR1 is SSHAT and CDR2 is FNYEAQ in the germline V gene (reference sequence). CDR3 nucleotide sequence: TGTGCCAGCAGCTTGAAACCCGGCACAGATACGCAGTATTTT. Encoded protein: CASSLKPGTDTQYF. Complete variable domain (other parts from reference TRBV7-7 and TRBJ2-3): GAGVSQSPRYKVTKRGQDVTLRCDPISSHATLYWYQQALGQGPEFLTYFNYEAQPDKSGLPSDRFSAERPEGSISTLTIQRTEQRDSAMYRCASSLKPGTDTQYFGPGTRLTVL.

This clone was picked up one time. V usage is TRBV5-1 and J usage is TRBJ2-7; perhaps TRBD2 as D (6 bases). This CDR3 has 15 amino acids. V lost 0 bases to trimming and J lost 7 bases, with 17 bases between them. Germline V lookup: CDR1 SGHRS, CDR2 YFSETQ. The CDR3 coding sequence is TGCGCCAGCAGCTTGGCCCCAAACCGAGGGACTGAGCAGTACTTC. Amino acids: CASSLAPNRGTEQYF.

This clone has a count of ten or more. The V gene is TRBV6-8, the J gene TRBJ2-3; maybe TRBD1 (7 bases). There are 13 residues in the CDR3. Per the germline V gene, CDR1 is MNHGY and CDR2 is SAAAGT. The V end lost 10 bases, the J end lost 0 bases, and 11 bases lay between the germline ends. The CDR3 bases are TGTGCCATCAGGGGGGCGAGCACAGATACGCAGTATTTT. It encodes CAIRGASTDTQYF.

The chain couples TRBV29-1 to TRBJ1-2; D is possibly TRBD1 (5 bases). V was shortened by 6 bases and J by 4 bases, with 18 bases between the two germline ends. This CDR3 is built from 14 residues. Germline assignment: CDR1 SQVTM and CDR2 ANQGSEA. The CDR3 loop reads CSVPESVGLYGYTF. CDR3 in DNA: TGCAGCGTCCCCGAGAGCGTGGGGCTCTATGGCTACACCTTC.

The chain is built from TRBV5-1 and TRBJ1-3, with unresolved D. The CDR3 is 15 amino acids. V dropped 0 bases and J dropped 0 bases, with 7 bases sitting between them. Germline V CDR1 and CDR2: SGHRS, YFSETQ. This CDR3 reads CASSLGQISGNTIYF. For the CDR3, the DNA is TGCGCCAGCAGCTTGGGGCAGATCTCTGGAAACACCATATATTTT. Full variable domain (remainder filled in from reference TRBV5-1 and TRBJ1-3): KAGVTQTPRYLIKTRGQQVTLSCSPISGHRSVSWYQQTPGQGLQFLFEYFSETQRNKGNFPGRFSGRQFSNSRSEMNVSTLELGDSALYLCASSLGQISGNTIYFGEGSWLTVV.

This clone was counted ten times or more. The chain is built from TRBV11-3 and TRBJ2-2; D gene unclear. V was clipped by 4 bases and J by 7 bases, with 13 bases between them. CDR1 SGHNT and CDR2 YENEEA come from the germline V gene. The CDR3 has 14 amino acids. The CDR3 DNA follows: TGTGCCAGCAGCTCTTACTACCCCAGCGGGGAGCTGTTTTTT. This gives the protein CASSSYYPSGELFF.

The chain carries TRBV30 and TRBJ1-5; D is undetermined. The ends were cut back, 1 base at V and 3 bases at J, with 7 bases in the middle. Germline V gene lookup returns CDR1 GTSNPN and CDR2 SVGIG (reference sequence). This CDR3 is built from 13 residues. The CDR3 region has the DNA TGTGCCTGGAGTGGGGAGCTCAATCAGCCCCAGCATTTT. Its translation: CAWSGELNQPQHF.

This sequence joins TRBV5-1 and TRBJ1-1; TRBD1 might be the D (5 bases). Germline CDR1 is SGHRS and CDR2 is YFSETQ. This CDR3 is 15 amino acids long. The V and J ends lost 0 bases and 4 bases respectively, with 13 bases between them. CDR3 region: CASSLGRVSFTEAFF. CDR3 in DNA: TGCGCCAGCAGCTTGGGCAGGGTTTCGTTCACTGAAGCTTTCTTT.

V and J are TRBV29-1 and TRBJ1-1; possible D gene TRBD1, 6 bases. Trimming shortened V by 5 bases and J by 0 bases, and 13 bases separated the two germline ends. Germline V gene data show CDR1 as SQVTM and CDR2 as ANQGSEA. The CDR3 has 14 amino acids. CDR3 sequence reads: CSVTWGRLNTEAFF. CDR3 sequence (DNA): TGCAGCGTTACCTGGGGGCGACTGAACACTGAAGCTTTCTTT.

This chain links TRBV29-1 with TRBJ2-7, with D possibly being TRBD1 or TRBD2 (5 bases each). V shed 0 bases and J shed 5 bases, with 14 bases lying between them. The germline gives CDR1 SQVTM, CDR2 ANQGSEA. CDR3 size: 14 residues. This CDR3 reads CSVEERTGRDEQYF. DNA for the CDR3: TGCAGCGTTGAAGAGCGGACGGGGCGGGACGAGCAGTACTTC.

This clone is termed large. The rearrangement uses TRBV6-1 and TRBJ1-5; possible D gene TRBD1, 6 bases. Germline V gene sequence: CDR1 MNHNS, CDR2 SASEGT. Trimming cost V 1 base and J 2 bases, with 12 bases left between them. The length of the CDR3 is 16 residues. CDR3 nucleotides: TGTGCCAGCAGTGAAGGATGGGGGGCGGGCAATCAGCCCCAGCATTTT. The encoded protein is CASSEGWGAGNQPQHF.

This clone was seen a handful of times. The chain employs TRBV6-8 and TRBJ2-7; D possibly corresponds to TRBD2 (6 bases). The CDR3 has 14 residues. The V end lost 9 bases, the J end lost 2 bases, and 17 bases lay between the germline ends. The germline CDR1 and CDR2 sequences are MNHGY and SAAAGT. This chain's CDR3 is CASRRVAGTYEQYF. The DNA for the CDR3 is TGTGCCAGTAGGCGGGTGGCGGGGACCTACGAGCAGTACTTC.

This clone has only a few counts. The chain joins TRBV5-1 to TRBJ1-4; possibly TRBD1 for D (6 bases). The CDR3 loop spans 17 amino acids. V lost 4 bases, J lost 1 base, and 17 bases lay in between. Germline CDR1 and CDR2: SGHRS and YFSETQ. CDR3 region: CASSPKQGRGTNEKLFF. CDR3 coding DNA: TGCGCCAGCAGCCCTAAACAGGGTAGAGGAACTAATGAAAAACTGTTTTTT. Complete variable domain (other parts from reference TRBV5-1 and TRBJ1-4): KAGVTQTPRYLIKTRGQQVTLSCSPISGHRSVSWYQQTPGQGLQFLFEYFSETQRNKGNFPGRFSGRQFSNSRSEMNVSTLELGDSALYLCASSPKQGRGTNEKLFFGSGTQLSVL.

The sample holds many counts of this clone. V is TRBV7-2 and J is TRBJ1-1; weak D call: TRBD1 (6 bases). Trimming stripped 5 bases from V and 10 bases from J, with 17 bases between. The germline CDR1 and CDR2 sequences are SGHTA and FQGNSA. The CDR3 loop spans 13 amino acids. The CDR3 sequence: CASSGDFFRGAFF. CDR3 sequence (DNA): TGTGCCAGCAGCGGGGACTTCTTCAGGGGAGCTTTCTTT.

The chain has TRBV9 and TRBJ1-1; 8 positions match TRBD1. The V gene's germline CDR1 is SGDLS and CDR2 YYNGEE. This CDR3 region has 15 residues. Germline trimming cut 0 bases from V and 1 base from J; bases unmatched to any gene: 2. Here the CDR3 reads CASSVEQGGNTEAFF. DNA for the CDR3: TGTGCCAGCAGCGTAGAACAGGGGGGGAACACTGAAGCTTTCTTT.

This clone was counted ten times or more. For the CDR3, the DNA is TGTGCCACCCGCGGGATCTCTGGGGCCAACGTCCTGACTTTC. This codes for CATRGISGANVLTF. V usage is TRBV12-2 and J usage is TRBJ2-6; TRBD2, as called in the table, went unchecked against the DNA. TRBV12-2 is a documented pseudogene. The CDR3 runs 14 residues.

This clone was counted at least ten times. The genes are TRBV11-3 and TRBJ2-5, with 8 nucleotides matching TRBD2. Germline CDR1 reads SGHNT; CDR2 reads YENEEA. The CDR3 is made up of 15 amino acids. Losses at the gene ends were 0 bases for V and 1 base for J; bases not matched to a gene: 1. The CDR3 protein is CASSLEAGAQETQYF. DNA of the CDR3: TGTGCCAGCAGCTTAGAAGCGGGGGCCCAAGAGACCCAGTACTTC. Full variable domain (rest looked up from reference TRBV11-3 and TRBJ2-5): EAGVVQSPRYKIIEKKQPVAFWCNPISGHNTLYWYLQNLGQGPELLIRYENEEAVDDSQLPKDRFSAERLKGVDSTLKIQPAELGDSAVYLCASSLEAGAQETQYFGPGTRLLVL.

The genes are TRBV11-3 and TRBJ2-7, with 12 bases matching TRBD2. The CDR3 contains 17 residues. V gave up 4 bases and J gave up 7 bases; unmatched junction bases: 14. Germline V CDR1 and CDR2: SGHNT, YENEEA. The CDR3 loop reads CASSSTAASGGEWEQYF. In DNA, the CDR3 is TGTGCCAGCAGCTCGACCGCGGCTAGCGGGGGGGAGTGGGAGCAGTACTTC.

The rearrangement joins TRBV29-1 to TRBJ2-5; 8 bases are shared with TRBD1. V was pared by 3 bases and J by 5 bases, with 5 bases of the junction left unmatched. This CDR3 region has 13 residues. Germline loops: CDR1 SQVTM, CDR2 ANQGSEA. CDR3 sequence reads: CSVEPTGAETQYF. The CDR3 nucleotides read TGCAGCGTTGAGCCGACAGGGGCCGAGACCCAGTACTTC.

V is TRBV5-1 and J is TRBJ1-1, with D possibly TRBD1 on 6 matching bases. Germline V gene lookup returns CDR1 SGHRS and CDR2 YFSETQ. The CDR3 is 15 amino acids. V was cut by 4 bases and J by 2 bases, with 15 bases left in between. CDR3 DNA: TGCGCCAGCAGCGACCCGACAGGACTAAACACTGAAGCTTTCTTT. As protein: CASSDPTGLNTEAFF.

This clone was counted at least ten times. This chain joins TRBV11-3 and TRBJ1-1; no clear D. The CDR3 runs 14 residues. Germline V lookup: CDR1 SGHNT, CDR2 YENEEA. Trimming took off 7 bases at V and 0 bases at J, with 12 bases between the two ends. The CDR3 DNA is TGTGCCAGCAACATTGAACATTTGAACACTGAAGCTTTCTTT. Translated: CASNIEHLNTEAFF.

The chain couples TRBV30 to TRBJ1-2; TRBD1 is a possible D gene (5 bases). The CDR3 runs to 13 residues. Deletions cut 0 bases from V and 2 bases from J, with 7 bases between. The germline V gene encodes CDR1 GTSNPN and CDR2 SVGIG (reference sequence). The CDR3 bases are TGTGCCTGGAGTGTACAGGAGAACTATGGCTACACCTTC. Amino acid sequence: CAWSVQENYGYTF. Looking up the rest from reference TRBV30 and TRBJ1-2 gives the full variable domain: SQTIHQWPATLVQPVGSPLSLECTVEGTSNPNLYWYRQAAGRGLQLLFYSVGIGQISSEVPQNLSASRPQDRQFILSSKKLLLSDSGFYLCAWSVQENYGYTFGSGTRLTVV.

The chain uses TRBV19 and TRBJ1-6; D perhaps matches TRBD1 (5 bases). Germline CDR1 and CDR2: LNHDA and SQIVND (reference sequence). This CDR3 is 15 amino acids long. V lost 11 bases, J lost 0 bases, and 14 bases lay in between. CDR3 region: CASQRGDSYNSPLHF. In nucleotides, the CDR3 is TGTGCCTCCCAGCGGGGGGACTCCTATAATTCACCCCTCCACTTT.

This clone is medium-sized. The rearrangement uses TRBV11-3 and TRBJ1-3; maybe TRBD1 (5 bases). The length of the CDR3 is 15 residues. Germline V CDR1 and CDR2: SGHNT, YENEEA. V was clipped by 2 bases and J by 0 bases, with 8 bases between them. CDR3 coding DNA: TGTGCCAGCAGCTTATGGGGGGGCTCTGGAAACACCATATATTTT. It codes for CASSLWGGSGNTIYF.